Listed here are 11 T cell receptor beta chains from one sample, sequenced in a study of T cell clonotyping in hematopoietic cell transplantation. Time point reported: recipient sample about 28 days before transplant, after cytoreduction. The assay was immunoSEQ multiplex PCR, and TCRdb's table has in-frame clones only and misses some. The sample lists some 13,000 clones; 80% to 85% were seen once. Sequencing was performed on peripheral blood mononuclear cells, taken before stem cell transplant. Receptors were obtained from a man in his 60s with acute myeloid leukemia. Some clones in this sample may be carry-over from other donors' samples.

This chain connects TRBV2 to TRBJ1-1; D is possibly TRBD1 (5 bases). Germline V gives CDR1 SNHLY, CDR2 FYNNEI. The CDR3 spans 12 residues. Deletions cut 6 bases from V and 9 bases from J, with 14 bases between. CDR3 nucleotides: TGTGCCAGCAGGGACGGGGGGTGGAAAGCTTTCTTT. Protein product: CASRDGGWKAFF. The variable domain in full, with the rest retrieved from reference TRBV2 and TRBJ1-1, is EPEVTQTPSHQVTQMGQEVILRCVPISNHLYFYWYRQILGQKVEFLVSFYNNEISEKSEIFDDQFSVERPDGSNFTLKIRSTKLEDSAMYFCASRDGGWKAFFGQGTRLTVV.

This clone was seen only a few times. The chain employs TRBV27 and TRBJ2-7; 7 positions match TRBD1. The V segment lost 6 bases and the J segment 7 bases; nucleotides outside the gene matches: 6. CDR3 length: 12 amino acids. Germline V CDR1 and CDR2: MNHEY, SMNVEV (reference sequence). CDR3 residues: CASSRTGVEQYF. CDR3 sequence (DNA): TGTGCCAGCAGCCGAACAGGGGTTGAGCAGTACTTC.

V is TRBV6-1 and J is TRBJ2-1; 8 bases are shared with TRBD2. CDR1 MNHNS and CDR2 SASEGT come from the germline V gene. J lost 8 bases, V lost 1 base, and 7 bases had no gene match. This CDR3 is built from 15 residues. The CDR3 DNA reads as TGTGCCAGCAGTGAAGTCGGGGGGGCCCCGGATGAGCAGTTCTTC. This translates into CASSEVGGAPDEQFF.

This clone occurred a few times. The CDR3: CASSLEPGLRDSNQPQHF. CDR3 coding DNA: TGTGCCAGCAGCCTCGAACCGGGCCTCCGGGATAGCAATCAGCCCCAGCATTTT. This chain links TRBV7-9 with TRBJ1-5; the D is unclear. Per germline, CDR1 SEHNR and CDR2 FQNEAQ (reference sequence). The V end lost 5 bases, the J end lost 0 bases, and 20 bases lay between the germline ends. The CDR3 contains 18 residues. Supplemented by reference TRBV7-9 and TRBJ1-5, the full variable domain reads DTGVSQNPRHKITKRGQNVTFRCDPISEHNRLYWYRQTLGQGPEFLTYFQNEAQLEKSRLLSDRFSAERPKGSFSTLEIQRTEQGDSAMYLCASSLEPGLRDSNQPQHFGDGTRLSIL.

This chain uses TRBV25-1 with TRBJ2-1; no reliable D call. The germline V gene has CDR1 MGHDK and CDR2 SYGVNS. Trimming shortened V by 4 bases and J by 10 bases, and 17 bases separated the two germline ends. The CDR3 contains 14 residues. CDR3 bases: TGTGCCAGCAGTGCCCAAAACGTGGGAAGGGAGCAGTTCTTC. It specifies CASSAQNVGREQFF.

This clone has just a few counts. The chain is built from TRBV10-3 and TRBJ1-4; a weak D match, TRBD1 (6 bases). V lost 6 bases to trimming and J lost 7 bases, with 15 bases between them. Germline CDR1 reads ENHRY; CDR2 reads SYGVKD. CDR3 size: 14 residues. In DNA form, the CDR3 reads TGTGCCATCAGAGAAGAGGGACAAGGTGAAAAACTGTTTTTT. This sequence encodes CAIREEGQGEKLFF.

This clone occurred once. The V call is TRBV7-2, the J call TRBJ1-6; TRBD1 might be the D (6 bases). This CDR3 is 17 amino acids long. The V end was cut by 0 bases, the J end by 6 bases, with 15 bases between. Germline CDR1 SGHTA, CDR2 FQGNSA. This chain's CDR3 is CASSLAEGGLGNSPLHF. CDR3 nucleotides: TGTGCCAGCAGCTTAGCGGAGGGGGGTCTGGGTAATTCACCCCTCCACTTT.

This chain joins TRBV5-1 and TRBJ2-6; the match to TRBD1 covers 8 bases. Trimming took 8 bases from V and 1 from J; bases not matched to a gene: 11. The germline CDR1 and CDR2 sequences are SGHRS and YFSETQ. CDR3 length: 17 residues. In DNA form, the CDR3 reads TGCGCCAGTAATGTAGGGACAGGCGGGTCTGGGGCCAACGTCCTGACTTTC. It translates to CASNVGTGGSGANVLTF.

The chain uses TRBV7-2 and TRBJ2-3; D is perhaps TRBD1 (5 bases). Trimming shortened V by 1 base and J by 1 base, and 12 bases separated the two germline ends. This CDR3 has 16 amino acids. The V gene's germline CDR1 is SGHTA and CDR2 FQGNSA. CDR3 residues: CASSLEHRSRTDTQYF. CDR3 nucleotides: TGTGCCAGCAGCTTAGAACACAGGTCACGCACAGATACGCAGTATTTT. Using reference TRBV7-2 and TRBJ2-3 for the parts outside the CDR3, the full variable domain is GAGVSQSPSNKVTEKGKDVELRCDPISGHTALYWYRQSLGQGLEFLIYFQGNSAPDKSGLPSDRFSAERTGGSVSTLTIQRTQQEDSAVYLCASSLEHRSRTDTQYFGPGTRLTVL.

This clone was counted a few times. The gene calls are TRBV6-6 and TRBJ1-2; TRBD1 might be the D (6 bases). Trimming removed 4 bases from V and 7 bases from J, with 10 bases in between. The CDR3 has 12 amino acids. Germline V gene data show CDR1 as MNHNY and CDR2 as SVGAGI (reference sequence). Here the CDR3 reads CASSLQGSGYTF. CDR3 nucleotides: TGTGCCAGCAGTTTACAGGGCAGTGGCTACACCTTC.

In this sample, this clone is medium-sized (0.01 to 0.1%). This chain uses TRBV5-6 with TRBJ2-7; no clear D. The CDR3 contains 14 residues. Between the trimmed V and J ends, which lost 3 bases and 2 bases, there was a span of 12 bases. CDR1 and CDR2 (germline): SGHDT, YYEEEE. CDR3 amino acids: CASSSDGSPYEQYF. The CDR3 DNA reads as TGTGCCAGCAGCTCGGACGGTTCCCCCTACGAGCAGTACTTC.